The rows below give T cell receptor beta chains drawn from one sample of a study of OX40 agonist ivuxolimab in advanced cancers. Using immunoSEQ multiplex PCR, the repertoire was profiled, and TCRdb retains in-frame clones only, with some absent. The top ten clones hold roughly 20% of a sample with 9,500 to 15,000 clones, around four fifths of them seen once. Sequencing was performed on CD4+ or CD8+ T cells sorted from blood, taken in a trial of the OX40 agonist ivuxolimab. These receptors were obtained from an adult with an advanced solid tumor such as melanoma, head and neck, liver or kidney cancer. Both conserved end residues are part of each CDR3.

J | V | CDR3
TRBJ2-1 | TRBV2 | CASSESGLAGGSYNEQFF
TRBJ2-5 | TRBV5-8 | CASSPRGTGVRETQYF
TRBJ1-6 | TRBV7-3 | CASSLTGAGAPLHF
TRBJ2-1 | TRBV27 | CASTIQGGPNNEQFF
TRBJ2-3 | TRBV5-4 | CASSFTGNTDTQYF
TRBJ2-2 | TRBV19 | CASSILAAHTGELFF
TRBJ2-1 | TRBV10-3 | CAISESASPGGEQFF
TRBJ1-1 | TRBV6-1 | CASTPNDRFAEAFF
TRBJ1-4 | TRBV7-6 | CASSRTGRDEKLFF
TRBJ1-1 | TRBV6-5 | CASRRQGYDTEAFF
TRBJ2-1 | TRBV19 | CATGLAGPYNEQFF
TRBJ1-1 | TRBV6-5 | CARARAFF
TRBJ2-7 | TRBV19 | CASSIIAGADEQYF
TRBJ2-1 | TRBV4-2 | CASSQDPTSGGEGNEQFF
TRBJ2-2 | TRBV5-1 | CASSWIPGSTGELFF
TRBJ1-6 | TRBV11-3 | CASSLGSHESLHF
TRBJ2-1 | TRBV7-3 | CASSLIAGGPNEQFF
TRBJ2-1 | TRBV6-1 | CASSEFTGLAPEGNEQFF
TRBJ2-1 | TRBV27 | CASSPLTGMNEQFF
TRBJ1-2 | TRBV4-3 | CASSRRTANYGYTF
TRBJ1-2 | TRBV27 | CASSPTGGANYGYTF
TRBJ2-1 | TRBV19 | CASSIASGSLSYNEQFF
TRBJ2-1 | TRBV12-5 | CASAPSQEEHNEQFF
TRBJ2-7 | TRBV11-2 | CASSLSPSYEQYF
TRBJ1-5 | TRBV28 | CASIPGQGLNQPQHF
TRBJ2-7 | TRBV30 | CAWSEGGIYEQYF
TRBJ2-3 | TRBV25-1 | CATMGVRAGTDTQYF
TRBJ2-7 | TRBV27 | CASSLGGGEQYF
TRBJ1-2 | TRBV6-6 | CASRGIGQADYGYTF
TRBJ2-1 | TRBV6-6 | CASSYSFPSSYNEQFF
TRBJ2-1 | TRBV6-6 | CASSSDRGRDEQFF
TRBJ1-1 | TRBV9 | CASSVGQINTEAFF
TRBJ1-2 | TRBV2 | CASSTGTVYGYTF
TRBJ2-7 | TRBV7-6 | CASSLAGTNYEQYF
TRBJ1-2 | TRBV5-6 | CASSWLGDRAPYGYTF
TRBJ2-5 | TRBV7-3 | CASSPPGTGEETQYF
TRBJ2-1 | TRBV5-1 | CASSLEGQPQFF
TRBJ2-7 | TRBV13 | CASSSGSGTSGYEQYF
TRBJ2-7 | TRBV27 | CASSLRDEQYF
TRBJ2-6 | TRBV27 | CASSLHGSSGANVLTF
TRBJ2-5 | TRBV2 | CASFSGTGSETQYF
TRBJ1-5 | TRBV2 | CASSGTRPWNQPQHF
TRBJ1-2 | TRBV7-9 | CASSKPGTPSALYGYTF
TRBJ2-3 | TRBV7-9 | CASGDRGEIVIDTQYF
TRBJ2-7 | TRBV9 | CASSPGTGGREQYF
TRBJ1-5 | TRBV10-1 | CASSELAGGLNQPQRF
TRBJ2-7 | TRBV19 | CASTHRGGTGHHEQYF